A selection of T cell receptor beta chains follows, all from one sample in a study of blood T cell repertoires in COVID-19. TCRdb's copy holds only in-frame clones and misses some; the assay was immunoSEQ multiplex PCR. Of 200,000 to 250,000 clones listed, around 90% are singletons. The sample comprised peripheral blood. These receptor sequences come from a man between 60 and 75 years old who had recovered from COVID-19. The conserved cysteine and the conserved F or W are not part of the CDR3 here. Part of the rows lack a size; the others show once, few, many or a class for expanded clones.

V gene: TRBV5-1
CDR3 length: 13
clone size: .
J gene: TRBJ2-1
CDR3 protein: ASSPGGGGYNEQF

V gene: TRBV28
CDR3 length: 13
clone size: .
J gene: TRBJ2-1
CDR3 protein: ASSNGQGFLNEQF

V gene: TRBV7-3
CDR3 length: 12
clone size: .
J gene: TRBJ2-3
CDR3 protein: ASSAGGATDTQY

V gene: TRBV3-1/TRBV3-2
CDR3 length: 10
clone size: .
J gene: TRBJ2-2
CDR3 protein: ASSHEFGELF

V gene: TRBV3-1/TRBV3-2
CDR3 length: 11
clone size: .
J gene: TRBJ1-1
CDR3 protein: ASSLGTGVEAF

V gene: TRBV7-6
CDR3 length: 13
clone size: .
J gene: TRBJ1-5
CDR3 protein: ASSLSGGGDQPQH

V gene: TRBV30
CDR3 length: 13
clone size: .
J gene: TRBJ1-4
CDR3 protein: AWSATGPGREKLF

V gene: TRBV27
CDR3 length: 13
clone size: .
J gene: TRBJ1-2
CDR3 protein: ASRPSGGYVYGYT

V gene: TRBV3-1/TRBV3-2
CDR3 length: 13
clone size: .
J gene: TRBJ2-1
CDR3 protein: ASSLGLYGYNEQF

V gene: TRBV5-1
CDR3 length: 17
clone size: .
J gene: TRBJ2-7
CDR3 protein: ASSSLPSGLQGANDEQY

V gene: TRBV18
CDR3 length: 17
clone size: .
J gene: TRBJ1-5
CDR3 protein: ASSPYYLWRIGCNQPQH

V gene: TRBV6-5
CDR3 length: 12
clone size: .
J gene: TRBJ2-1
CDR3 protein: ASSSGLAGNEQF

V gene: TRBV28
CDR3 length: 12
clone size: .
J gene: TRBJ2-2
CDR3 protein: ASRRGANTGELF

V gene: TRBV6-5
CDR3 length: 10
clone size: .
J gene: TRBJ1-2
CDR3 protein: ASRDSSYGYT

V gene: TRBV24-1
CDR3 length: 11
clone size: .
J gene: TRBJ2-7
CDR3 protein: ATMGTGGPEQY

V gene: TRBV7-6
CDR3 length: 14
clone size: .
J gene: TRBJ2-3
CDR3 protein: ASSPQGGRSSDTQY

V gene: TRBV9
CDR3 length: 12
clone size: .
J gene: TRBJ2-7
CDR3 protein: ASSPGQIGYEQY

V gene: TRBV5-1
CDR3 length: 13
clone size: .
J gene: TRBJ2-2
CDR3 protein: ASSALAGEVGELF

V gene: TRBV7-2
CDR3 length: 12
clone size: few
J gene: TRBJ1-1
CDR3 protein: ASSLGVRNTEAF

V gene: TRBV4-2
CDR3 length: 14
clone size: .
J gene: TRBJ2-1
CDR3 protein: ASSQVVAGGLNEQF

V gene: TRBV30
CDR3 length: 10
clone size: .
J gene: TRBJ1-4
CDR3 protein: AWSGQGEKLF

V gene: TRBV7-9
CDR3 length: 13
clone size: once
J gene: TRBJ2-1
CDR3 protein: ASSSASGIYNEQF

V gene: TRBV18
CDR3 length: 13
clone size: .
J gene: TRBJ1-1
CDR3 protein: ASSPSQGQNTEAF

V gene: TRBV5-6
CDR3 length: 17
clone size: .
J gene: TRBJ2-5
CDR3 protein: ASSSQGAPTSGTQETQY

V gene: TRBV7-9
CDR3 length: 11
clone size: .
J gene: TRBJ2-7
CDR3 protein: ASSFELPYEQY

V gene: TRBV20-1
CDR3 length: 13
clone size: .
J gene: TRBJ2-2
CDR3 protein: SASDSGRLSGELF

V gene: TRBV5-6
CDR3 length: 14
clone size: .
J gene: TRBJ1-3
CDR3 protein: ASSGRDRAFGNTIY

V gene: TRBV3-1/TRBV3-2
CDR3 length: 15
clone size: .
J gene: TRBJ1-4
CDR3 protein: ASSQERDRTGYEKLF

V gene: TRBV9
CDR3 length: 12
clone size: .
J gene: TRBJ2-7
CDR3 protein: ASSVVSDSYEQY

V gene: TRBV12-3/TRBV12-4
CDR3 length: 11
clone size: .
J gene: TRBJ1-1
CDR3 protein: ASSTGTRGEAF

V gene: TRBV18
CDR3 length: 11
clone size: .
J gene: TRBJ2-1
CDR3 protein: ASSPDRHNEQF